This entry lists 22 T cell receptor beta chains sequenced from one sample in a study of CD8+ T cells in alopecia areata (dated by TCRdb to 2016 to 2019). The library was generated by the immunoSEQ multiplex PCR assay. RNA was extracted from all samples and reverse transcribed into cDNA, which served as template for TCR sequencing. TCRdb retrieved this table from immuneACCESS and kept in-frame rearrangements only. Not all clones are present; in checked studies, unresolved V genes account for under half, and no reason is known for the remainder. The sample table records roughly 200,000 clones; roughly 59% of these occur just once. The leading ten clones occupy over 1.5% of the sample. The time point label for this specimen denotes: baseline before oral tofacitinib. This specimen was CD4+ T cells sorted from blood, taken at week 0. The receptors derive from a human donor with alopecia areata.

This chain joins TRBV11-3 and TRBJ1-1; D is uncertain. Deletions cut 0 bases from V and 0 bases from J, with 5 bases between. Germline CDR1 reads SGHNT; CDR2 reads YENEEA. The CDR3 has 14 amino acids. For the CDR3, the DNA is TGTGCCAGCAGCTTAGACAGCGTGAACACTGAAGCTTTCTTT. Protein sequence: CASSLDSVNTEAFF.

The chain combines TRBV29-1 with TRBJ2-1, with 7 positions matching TRBD1. This CDR3 is 12 amino acids long. The germline V gene has CDR1 SQVTM and CDR2 ANQGSEA. The J segment lost 6 bases and the V segment lost 7 bases, leaving 6 bases of the junction unmatched. This chain's CDR3 is CSAETGANEQFF. The CDR3 DNA follows: TGCAGCGCCGAAACAGGGGCCAATGAGCAGTTCTTC.

The CDR3 DNA reads as TGTGCCAGCAGTTCCGCGGACAGGGCGGGCCCGGAGTACTTC. It is translated as CASSSADRAGPEYF. This chain joins TRBV27 and TRBJ2-4; TRBD1 agrees at 8 bases. With V trimmed by 4 bases and J by 14 bases, 13 bases remained unmatched. Germline CDR1 MNHEY, CDR2 SMNVEV (reference sequence). This CDR3 is built from 14 residues.

This CDR3 is CASSQAWENTQYF. The DNA for the CDR3 is TGCGCCAGCAGCCAAGCCTGGGAGAATACGCAGTATTTT. The gene calls are TRBV4-3 and TRBJ2-3, with a possible D match to TRBD2 (5 bases). Germline assignment: CDR1 LGHNA and CDR2 YSLEER. V dropped 1 base and J dropped 7 bases, with 9 bases sitting between them. The CDR3 sequence is 13 residues long.

The CDR3 reads CAWSQWGTGYTF. CDR3 bases: TGTGCCTGGAGTCAATGGGGGACTGGCTACACCTTC. The chain links TRBV30 to TRBJ1-2; D possibly corresponds to TRBD1 (5 bases). Germline V gene data show CDR1 as GTSNPN and CDR2 as SVGIG (reference sequence). Trimming stripped 2 bases from V and 7 bases from J, with 11 bases between. CDR3 length: 12 residues. The entire variable domain, with the rest obtained from reference TRBV30 and TRBJ1-2, is as follows: SQTIHQWPATLVQPVGSPLSLECTVEGTSNPNLYWYRQAAGRGLQLLFYSVGIGQISSEVPQNLSASRPQDRQFILSSKKLLLSDSGFYLCAWSQWGTGYTFGSGTRLTVV.

This clone was counted between two and nine times. V and J are TRBV29-1 and TRBJ1-1; D may be TRBD1 (5 bases). The CDR3 has 13 residues. V was shortened by 6 bases and J by 0 bases, with 11 bases between the two germline ends. CDR1 and CDR2 from the germline V gene are SQVTM and ANQGSEA. This CDR3 reads CSVTGRLNTEAFF. The CDR3 nucleotides are TGCAGCGTCACGGGACGGCTGAACACTGAAGCTTTCTTT.

The gene calls are TRBV19 and TRBJ1-1; D unclear. This CDR3 has 13 amino acids. V was clipped by 8 bases and J by 0 bases, with 10 bases between them. Germline CDR1 is LNHDA and CDR2 is SQIVND (reference sequence). The CDR3 reads CASRVAMNTEAFF. The CDR3 nucleotides read TGTGCCAGTCGTGTAGCGATGAACACTGAAGCTTTCTTT.

This clone was picked up one time. This rearrangement joins TRBV20-1 to TRBJ1-1; D gene ambiguous. This CDR3 has 10 amino acids. Germline V lookup: CDR1 DFQATT, CDR2 SNEGSKA (reference sequence). Trimming cost V 2 bases and J 7 bases, with 5 bases left between them. CDR3 residues: CSARRYEAFF. The CDR3 DNA reads TGCAGTGCTAGACGATATGAAGCTTTCTTT.

The chain couples TRBV29-1 to TRBJ2-1; maybe TRBD2 (5 bases). CDR1 and CDR2 (germline): SQVTM, ANQGSEA. The CDR3 consists of 14 residues. V lost 4 bases to trimming and J lost 5 bases, with 15 bases between them. The CDR3 sequence: CSVGSSMVNNEQFF. CDR3 in DNA: TGCAGCGTTGGGTCTAGCATGGTCAACAATGAGCAGTTCTTC.

The chain couples TRBV11-1 to TRBJ2-5; TRBD1 agrees at 10 bases. This CDR3 is 13 amino acids long. V lost 5 bases, J lost 5 bases, and 2 bases stayed unmatched. From germline, CDR1 is SGHAT and CDR2 FQDESV (reference sequence). The CDR3 nucleotides are TGTGCCAGCAGCGCGGGACAGGGGGAGACCCAGTACTTC. Protein product: CASSAGQGETQYF.

The chain carries TRBV30 and TRBJ2-1; TRBD1 or TRBD2 may be the D gene (5 bases each). The ends were cut back, 4 bases at V and 9 bases at J, with 19 bases in the middle. CDR3 size: 14 residues. CDR1 and CDR2 from the germline V gene are GTSNPN and SVGIG (reference sequence). CDR3: CAWTMAVGAGEQFF. In DNA, the CDR3 is TGTGCCTGGACAATGGCCGTCGGGGCTGGTGAGCAGTTCTTC.

CDR3 in amino acids: CSVERGGRHTEAFF. The CDR3 DNA follows: TGCAGCGTTGAAAGGGGCGGTCGGCACACTGAAGCTTTCTTT. This chain links TRBV29-1 with TRBJ1-1; the D gene is possibly TRBD1 (5 bases). The CDR3 sequence is 14 residues long. Trimming removed 2 bases from V and 3 bases from J, with 13 bases in between. Germline V CDR1 and CDR2: SQVTM, ANQGSEA.

The chain uses TRBV5-6 and TRBJ1-2; TRBD1 might be the D (5 bases). The ends were cut back, 0 bases at V and 9 bases at J, with 12 bases in the middle. The CDR3 is 13 residues long. Germline values: CDR1 SGHDT, CDR2 YYEEEE. In DNA form, the CDR3 reads TGTGCCAGCAGCTTGGTTGGGGCGGTGAGCTACACCTTC. Translating it yields CASSLVGAVSYTF.

In its sample, this clone was seen a few times. This chain links TRBV5-1 with TRBJ2-6; 8 nucleotides line up with TRBD1. This CDR3 is 16 amino acids long. The V segment lost 4 bases and the J segment 1 base; nucleotides outside the gene matches: 4. Per the germline V gene, CDR1 is SGHRS and CDR2 is YFSETQ. CDR3 in amino acids: CASSHRTGSGANVLTF. CDR3 sequence (DNA): TGCGCCAGCAGCCACAGGACAGGGTCTGGGGCCAACGTCCTGACTTTC.

This rearrangement joins TRBV29-1 to TRBJ1-2; TRBD1 matches 10 bases. The CDR3 runs 13 residues. Germline V gene lookup returns CDR1 SQVTM and CDR2 ANQGSEA. V lost 7 bases and J lost 2; bases outside the gene matches: 4. Here the CDR3 reads CSAGQGVNYGYTF. As DNA, the CDR3 is TGCAGCGCAGGACAGGGGGTAAACTATGGCTACACCTTC.

This clone was counted between two and nine times. The V and J genes are TRBV28 and TRBJ2-4; D remains ambiguous. Germline V gene data show CDR1 as MDHEN and CDR2 as SYDVKM. V lost 5 bases and J lost 6, with 2 bases in between. This CDR3 has 10 residues. Written as DNA, the CDR3 is TGTGCCAGCAGTGGAAACATTCAGTACTTC. It specifies CASSGNIQYF.

This chain uses TRBV30 with TRBJ2-3; TRBD1 or TRBD2 may be the D gene (6 bases each). The CDR3 sequence is 16 residues long. Germline CDR1 reads GTSNPN; CDR2 reads SVGIG (reference sequence). The V end was cut by 3 bases, the J end by 10 bases, with 26 bases between. CDR3 nucleotides: TGTGCCTGGAGGGACCTCGGAGGGGGTCCTTTAGGGTCGCAGTATTTT. Its translation: CAWRDLGGGPLGSQYF.

The V gene is TRBV5-4, the J gene TRBJ2-3, with D possibly matching TRBD2 (6 bases). CDR3 length: 13 residues. CDR1 is SGHNT, CDR2 YYREEE, per germline (reference sequence). Trimming shortened V by 4 bases and J by 5 bases, and 11 bases separated the two germline ends. The CDR3 reads CASSGGKVDTQYF. For the CDR3, the DNA is TGTGCCAGCAGCGGGGGGAAGGTAGATACGCAGTATTTT.

The J gene is TRBJ1-1, the V gene TRBV29-1; D may be TRBD1 (6 bases). Germline-derived CDR1 and CDR2 are SQVTM and ANQGSEA. CDR3 size: 14 residues. Trimming pared 0 bases from V and 4 bases from J, leaving 12 bases between. CDR3 bases: TGCAGCGTTGAAGACAGGGGTTTTTTCACTGAAGCTTTCTTT. This translates into CSVEDRGFFTEAFF.

This chain connects TRBV5-1 to TRBJ2-7; D gene unclear. Trimming shortened V by 1 base and J by 7 bases, and 15 bases separated the two germline ends. Germline loops: CDR1 SGHRS, CDR2 YFSETQ. The length of the CDR3 is 14 residues. The DNA of the CDR3 is TGCGCCAGCAGCTTGTCCGGGTCCCCCCCAGAGCAGTACTTC. Amino acid sequence: CASSLSGSPPEQYF.

The V gene is TRBV18, the J gene TRBJ2-5, with TRBD2 as a possible D gene (5 bases). V lost 2 bases, J lost 5 bases, and 12 bases lay in between. The germline V gene encodes CDR1 KGHSH and CDR2 LQKENI. This CDR3 comprises 14 residues. The CDR3 region has the DNA TGTGCCAGCTCACCAGGGGAGCCTCGGGAGACCCAGTACTTC. It translates to CASSPGEPRETQYF.

This clone was observed a few times. The rearrangement links TRBV7-2 to TRBJ1-5; D gene ambiguous. This CDR3 has 15 amino acids. V dropped 2 bases and J dropped 2 bases, with 10 bases sitting between them. Germline lookup yields CDR1 SGHTA and CDR2 FQGNSA. CDR3 in amino acids: CASSLSPLGNQPQHF. CDR3 sequence (DNA): TGTGCCAGCAGCTTAAGCCCCCTGGGCAATCAGCCCCAGCATTTT.